These T cell receptor beta chains were read from a single sample in a study of blood T cells in healthy people across ages. In TCRdb, the 5' RACE reads were re-called with MiXCR into one record per CDR3 protein. In the table there are 1.5 million to 2 million distinct CDR3 sequences, 30% to 40% of which are singletons. Sequencing was performed on blood. All receptors come from a woman aged 25-40 years in good health. Each CDR3 is given with its conserved first and last residue. Fields, in order: J gene, V gene, D gene, CDR3 protein. A D gene is named only where the DNA matches it firmly.

TRBJ1-1,TRBV5-1,TRBD1,CASSIGQAYMNTEAFF
TRBJ2-7,TRBV2,TRBD2,CASISGRAGLHEQYF
TRBJ2-5,TRBV7-9,-,CASSTWDRGFREQYF
TRBJ2-1,TRBV7-3,TRBD1,CASSSHHSGQGANEQFF
TRBJ1-1,TRBV20-1,TRBD1,CSATISRGITEAFF
TRBJ1-4,TRBV4-1,-,CASSQDATNEKLFF
TRBJ2-1,TRBV7-3,-,CADSPGSPGNEQFF
TRBJ1-1,TRBV7-9,TRBD1,CASSIKGQGNMNTEAFF
TRBJ2-7,TRBV4-2,TRBD2,CASSPGGLAEAGEQYF
TRBJ2-3,TRBV6-5,-,CASSEGRDTQYF
TRBJ1-1,TRBV9,TRBD1,CASSGRDRANTEAFF
TRBJ2-7,TRBV20-1,-,CSARDGASWEQYF
TRBJ1-2,TRBV6-1,-,CASSETPGDGYTF
TRBJ2-3,TRBV5-1,-,CASSLGAGGTDTQYF
TRBJ2-7,TRBV27,TRBD2,CASSLRASGRIGEQYF
TRBJ2-7,TRBV20-1,TRBD2,CSATRTSGTIEQYF
TRBJ1-1,TRBV27,-,CASSPPGGLTEAFF
TRBJ2-7,TRBV7-2,TRBD2,CASSLAVTSGNEQYF
-,TRBV6-5,TRBD2,CASSLTLLAALGETQYF
TRBJ2-1,TRBV4-1,-,CASSPGTNSYNEQFF
TRBJ2-1,TRBV20-1,TRBD2,CSARDRLAGVNEQFF
TRBJ1-2,TRBV2,-,CASSGGTYYGYTF
TRBJ2-3,TRBV7-2,TRBD2,CASSSETSGGPFRTQYF
TRBJ2-2,TRBV3-1,TRBD1,CASSQGQGRYTGELFF
TRBJ2-7,TRBV25-1,-,CASSDSGSYEQYF
TRBJ2-7,TRBV28,TRBD1,CATTTGLTYEQYF
TRBJ2-3,TRBV12-3/TRBV12-4,-,CASSPERVSDTQYF